Following are 30 T cell receptor beta chains from one sample sequenced in a study of blood T cell repertoires in COVID-19. The method was immunoSEQ multiplex PCR; TCRdb's version includes in-frame clones alone and lacks a portion of them. The sample has fewer than 80,000 clones, 90% seen once. Sequencing was carried out using peripheral blood. Receptor source: a woman of 80 years or more with active or convalescent COVID-19.

The chain joins TRBV7-9 to TRBJ2-1, with 7 bases that match TRBD2. V shed 5 bases and J 3 bases; nucleotides not matched to a gene: 7. The CDR3 spans 15 residues. CDR1 and CDR2 from the germline V gene are SEHNR and FQNEAQ (reference sequence). CDR3 sequence: CASSQGLVVYNEQFF. In DNA, the CDR3 is TGTGCCAGCAGCCAAGGACTAGTCGTCTACAATGAGCAGTTCTTC.

This clone was detected only once. The V call is TRBV19, the J call TRBJ2-2; 9 bases match TRBD1. Germline V CDR1 and CDR2: LNHDA, SQIVND (reference sequence). The V and J ends lost 5 bases and 6 bases, in that order; junction bases with no gene match: 10. CDR3 length: 16 amino acids. CDR3 loop: CASSFRTGARSGELFF. In DNA form, the CDR3 reads TGTGCCAGTAGTTTCCGGACAGGGGCTAGGTCCGGGGAGCTGTTTTTT.

The J gene is TRBJ2-7, the V gene TRBV5-1; TRBD1 is a possible D gene (5 bases). Germline-derived CDR1 and CDR2 are SGHRS and YFSETQ. V lost 2 bases and J lost 5, with 14 bases in between. CDR3 length: 14 residues. The CDR3, as DNA: TGCGCCAGCAGCTTCATCCAGGCAGGGCACGAGCAGTACTTC. This codes for CASSFIQAGHEQYF. The full variable domain, with the rest looked up from reference TRBV5-1 and TRBJ2-7, is KAGVTQTPRYLIKTRGQQVTLSCSPISGHRSVSWYQQTPGQGLQFLFEYFSETQRNKGNFPGRFSGRQFSNSRSEMNVSTLELGDSALYLCASSFIQAGHEQYFGPGTRLTVT.

CDR3 in amino acids: CASSSLKDRKDQPQHF. CDR3 sequence (DNA): TGTGCCAGCAGTTCACTAAAGGACAGGAAGGATCAGCCCCAGCATTTT. The chain is built from TRBV6-2 or TRBV6-3 and TRBJ1-5; 7 bases line up with TRBD1. CDR3 size: 16 residues. Trimming cost V 4 bases and J 5 bases; bases outside gene matches: 11. Germline V gene lookup returns CDR1 MNHEY and CDR2 SVGEGT.

The rearrangement joins TRBV28 to TRBJ2-5; 8 nucleotides agree with TRBD1. The V and J ends lost 7 bases and 1 base, in that order; junction bases with no gene match: 2. Per germline, CDR1 MDHEN and CDR2 SYDVKM. CDR3 length: 13 amino acids. CDR3 in amino acids: CASTDRVQETQYF. The CDR3 region has the DNA TGTGCCAGCACGGACAGGGTCCAAGAGACCCAGTACTTC.

V is TRBV13 and J is TRBJ2-1, with 9 bases lining up with TRBD2. The CDR3 totals 15 residues. Germline loops: CDR1 PRHDT, CDR2 FYEKMQ (reference sequence). V trimming: 3 bases; J trimming: 9 bases; junction bases outside the gene matches: 9. The CDR3 nucleotides are TGTGCCAGCAGCTTGGGACTAGCAGCTATTATTGAGCAGTTCTTC. It yields the protein CASSLGLAAIIEQFF.

The rearrangement links TRBV19 to TRBJ1-5; tentatively, D is TRBD1 (5 bases). The CDR3 consists of 14 residues. Trimming stripped 5 bases from V and 4 bases from J, with 12 bases between. Germline CDR1 LNHDA, CDR2 SQIVND (reference sequence). The CDR3 loop is CASSPGEGNQPQHF. CDR3 nucleotides: TGTGCCAGTAGTCCCGGGGAGGGGAATCAGCCCCAGCATTTT.

J is TRBJ2-3 and V is TRBV5-1; TRBD2 might be the D (5 bases). The V gene lost 1 base and the J gene lost 2 bases, with 29 bases spanning the gap. The germline V gene has CDR1 SGHRS and CDR2 YFSETQ. The CDR3 covers 21 residues. Here the CDR3 reads CASSLFKPSRLLVQTTDTQYF. The CDR3 DNA reads as TGCGCCAGCAGCTTGTTTAAACCCAGTCGGCTACTAGTCCAAACCACAGATACGCAGTATTTT.

The chain links TRBV5-6 to TRBJ2-1, with TRBD2 as a possible D gene (5 bases). In germline, CDR1 is SGHDT, CDR2 YYEEEE. V lost 2 bases to trimming and J lost 0 bases, with 12 bases between them. The CDR3 extends over 16 amino acids. The CDR3 is CASSFPGKSSYNEQFF. CDR3 DNA sequence: TGTGCCAGCAGCTTTCCGGGGAAGAGCTCCTACAATGAGCAGTTCTTC. Full variable domain (outside the CDR3, taken from reference TRBV5-6 and TRBJ2-1): DAGVTQSPTHLIKTRGQQVTLRCSPKSGHDTVSWYQQALGQGPQFIFQYYEEEERQRGNFPDRFSGHQFPNYSSELNVNALLLGDSALYLCASSFPGKSSYNEQFFGPGTRLTVL.

This chain uses TRBV15 with TRBJ1-3; 10 nucleotides line up with TRBD1. CDR1 is LNHNV and CDR2 is YYDKDF in the germline V gene (reference sequence). The CDR3 is made up of 17 amino acids. The ends lost 0 bases at V and 2 bases at J; junction bases unmatched: 4. This chain's CDR3 is CATSRDLGTGAGNTIYF. The CDR3 nucleotides read TGTGCCACCAGCAGAGATCTTGGGACAGGGGCTGGAAACACCATATATTTT.

The chain is built from TRBV7-9 and TRBJ1-3; D unresolved. The CDR3 has 14 amino acids. Germline CDR1 is SEHNR and CDR2 is FQNEAQ (reference sequence). Trimming cost V 5 bases and J 4 bases, with 12 bases left between them. In DNA, the CDR3 is TGTGCCAGCAGCCTCGACACGGTCGGAAACACCATATATTTT. Translated, it gives CASSLDTVGNTIYF.

The V gene is TRBV7-2, the J gene TRBJ1-6; D might be TRBD1 (6 bases). The CDR3 has 15 amino acids. Germline values: CDR1 SGHTA, CDR2 FQGNSA. V was shortened by 3 bases and J by 9 bases, with 15 bases between the two germline ends. This chain's CDR3 is CASSLRGGQSSPLHF. The CDR3 nucleotides are TGTGCCAGCAGCTTGCGGGGGGGGCAAAGTTCACCCCTCCACTTT.

The rearrangement links TRBV10-2 to TRBJ1-1, with D perhaps matching TRBD1 (5 bases). The CDR3 spans 14 residues. Trimming stripped 9 bases from V and 0 bases from J, with 14 bases between. Germline values: CDR1 WSHSY, CDR2 SAAADI. DNA of the CDR3: TGCGCCAGTTACCCACAGGTCCTGAACACTGAAGCTTTCTTT. It encodes CASYPQVLNTEAFF.

The chain uses TRBV28 and TRBJ2-4; TRBD2 matches 9 bases. Germline V gene data show CDR1 as MDHEN and CDR2 as SYDVKM. The V and J ends lost 6 bases and 6 bases, in that order; junction bases with no gene match: 6. This CDR3 is 14 amino acids long. The CDR3 DNA reads TGTGCCAGCAGCCCCCAAGCGGGGGGAAACATTCAGTACTTC. Translated, it gives CASSPQAGGNIQYF.

V and J are TRBV5-1 and TRBJ2-5; TRBD2 aligns across 10 bases. This CDR3 has 16 residues. Germline CDR1 SGHRS, CDR2 YFSETQ. The V gene end was trimmed by 0 bases and the J gene end by 1 base; junction bases not matched to a gene: 3. The chain's CDR3 is CASSLAPSGGQETQYF. The CDR3 coding sequence is TGCGCCAGCAGCTTGGCCCCTAGCGGGGGCCAAGAGACCCAGTACTTC. Variable domain in full (rest from reference TRBV5-1 and TRBJ2-5): KAGVTQTPRYLIKTRGQQVTLSCSPISGHRSVSWYQQTPGQGLQFLFEYFSETQRNKGNFPGRFSGRQFSNSRSEMNVSTLELGDSALYLCASSLAPSGGQETQYFGPGTRLLVL.

This chain links TRBV5-4 with TRBJ2-5, with 9 positions matching TRBD1. CDR3 length: 15 residues. The V gene's germline CDR1 is SGHNT and CDR2 YYREEE (reference sequence). The J segment lost 5 bases and the V segment lost 6 bases, leaving 11 bases of the junction unmatched. The CDR3 loop is CASMKGQGTQETQYF. Here the CDR3 DNA reads TGTGCCAGCATGAAGGGACAGGGAACTCAGGAGACCCAGTACTTC.

This rearrangement joins TRBV28 to TRBJ1-1; D perhaps matches TRBD1 (6 bases). V gave up 3 bases and J gave up 4 bases, with 12 bases separating them. The CDR3 is 14 amino acids. From germline, CDR1 is MDHEN and CDR2 SYDVKM. CDR3 sequence (DNA): TGTGCCAGCAGTTTGCCTACAGGGAGCACTGAAGCTTTCTTT. It specifies CASSLPTGSTEAFF.

The chain links TRBV10-3 to TRBJ2-3, with TRBD1 identical over 7 bases. The V gene end was trimmed by 6 bases and the J gene end by 0 bases; junction bases not matched to a gene: 3. The CDR3 totals 14 residues. CDR1 and CDR2 from the germline V gene are ENHRY and SYGVKD. This chain's CDR3 is CAISTDRSTDTQYF. CDR3 DNA sequence: TGTGCCATCAGCACGGACAGGAGCACAGATACGCAGTATTTT.

The chain has TRBV28 and TRBJ1-2; TRBD1 might be the D (5 bases). V gave up 5 bases and J gave up 7 bases, with 17 bases separating them. The CDR3 is 14 residues long. Germline V gives CDR1 MDHEN, CDR2 SYDVKM. The CDR3 DNA reads TGTGCCAGCAGTACAGGAAGAAGAACGGGTGGCTACACCTTC. Its translation: CASSTGRRTGGYTF.

This chain connects TRBV29-1 to TRBJ2-2; the match to TRBD1 covers 11 bases. Germline loops: CDR1 SQVTM, CDR2 ANQGSEA. The CDR3 covers 14 residues. V lost 7 bases to trimming and J lost 4 bases; unmatched junction nucleotides: 5. The DNA of the CDR3 is TGCAGCGCCGGACAGGGGGCGACCACCGGGGAGCTGTTTTTT. This codes for CSAGQGATTGELFF.

The chain recombines TRBV24-1 with TRBJ2-3, with TRBD1 matching over 9 bases. In germline, CDR1 is KGHDR, CDR2 SFDVKD. The CDR3 extends over 15 amino acids. V trimming: 10 bases; J trimming: 4 bases; junction bases outside the gene matches: 11. For the CDR3, the DNA is TGTGCCACAAGACCCGGGACAGGGTTCCCAGATACGCAGTATTTT. It is translated as CATRPGTGFPDTQYF.

The chain uses TRBV3-1 (or the pseudogene TRBV3-2) and TRBJ1-2, with a tentative D call TRBD1 (5 bases). CDR3 length: 12 residues. From germline, CDR1 is LGHDT and CDR2 YNNKEL (reference sequence). Trimming cost V 6 bases and J 8 bases, with 13 bases left between them. The CDR3 coding sequence is TGTGCCAGCAGGGACACTTATGGGGGCTACACCTTC. It encodes CASRDTYGGYTF.

V usage is TRBV7-9 and J usage is TRBJ1-1; D remains ambiguous. V lost 1 base and J 5 bases, leaving 5 bases between the germline ends. Per the germline V gene, CDR1 is SEHNR and CDR2 is FQNEAQ (reference sequence). This CDR3 spans 12 amino acids. As DNA, the CDR3 is TGTGCCAGCAGCTTAGGCGTTACTGAAGCTTTCTTT. This codes for CASSLGVTEAFF.

The gene calls are TRBV19 and TRBJ2-3, with 7 bases matching TRBD2. Germline-derived CDR1 and CDR2 are LNHDA and SQIVND (reference sequence). The length of the CDR3 is 17 residues. The J segment lost 2 bases and the V segment lost 3 bases, leaving 11 bases of the junction unmatched. CDR3 DNA: TGTGCCAGTAGTATTCTTTCGGCTAGCGGAGACACAGATACGCAGTATTTT. This sequence encodes CASSILSASGDTDTQYF. Looking up the rest from reference TRBV19 and TRBJ2-3 gives the full variable domain: DGGITQSPKYLFRKEGQNVTLSCEQNLNHDAMYWYRQDPGQGLRLIYYSQIVNDFQKGDIAEGYSVSREKKESFPLTVTSAQKNPTAFYLCASSILSASGDTDTQYFGPGTRLTVL.

The V and J genes are TRBV28 and TRBJ1-1; TRBD1 is a possible D gene (6 bases). This CDR3 contains 16 residues. The germline V gene encodes CDR1 MDHEN and CDR2 SYDVKM. V was trimmed by 4 bases and J by 1 base, leaving 16 bases between them. CDR3 nucleotides: TGTGCCAGCAGTTCCCCGGTCGGGGGGCAGAACACTGAAGCTTTCTTT. Translating gives CASSSPVGGQNTEAFF.

This chain links TRBV4-2 with TRBJ1-3; D is perhaps TRBD1 (5 bases). Looked up from germline, CDR1 is LGHNA and CDR2 is YNFKEQ. Trimming shortened V by 5 bases and J by 2 bases, and 13 bases separated the two germline ends. The CDR3 totals 15 residues. The DNA of the CDR3 is TGTGCCAGCAGCTCCTCTTTGACAGCTGGAAACACCATATATTTT. Its protein is CASSSSLTAGNTIYF.

The chain recombines TRBV9 with TRBJ1-3, with TRBD1 matching 7 bases. The CDR3 is made up of 18 amino acids. Per the germline V gene, CDR1 is SGDLS and CDR2 is YYNGEE. The J segment lost 2 bases and the V segment lost 0 bases, leaving 11 bases of the junction unmatched. CDR3: CASSVAHDRAGTGNTIYF. DNA of the CDR3: TGTGCCAGCAGCGTAGCTCATGACAGGGCCGGCACTGGAAACACCATATATTTT.

The chain carries TRBV2 and TRBJ1-2, with 7 bases lining up with TRBD1. After removal of 6 bases from V and 0 bases from J, the junction contained 7 bases not matched to a gene. Germline values: CDR1 SNHLY, CDR2 FYNNEI. The length of the CDR3 is 15 residues. CDR3 nucleotides: TGTGCCAGCAGGGTACAGGGGAGTACTAACTATGGCTACACCTTC. As protein: CASRVQGSTNYGYTF. The variable domain in full, with the rest retrieved from reference TRBV2 and TRBJ1-2, is EPEVTQTPSHQVTQMGQEVILRCVPISNHLYFYWYRQILGQKVEFLVSFYNNEISEKSEIFDDQFSVERPDGSNFTLKIRSTKLEDSAMYFCASRVQGSTNYGYTFGSGTRLTVV.

This clone was found a few times. The J gene is TRBJ1-2, the V gene TRBV25-1; a possible D gene is TRBD1 (6 bases). Germline CDR1 reads MGHDK; CDR2 reads SYGVNS. The CDR3 loop spans 14 amino acids. Trimming took off 7 bases at V and 8 bases at J, with 20 bases between the two ends. Here the CDR3 DNA reads TGTGCCAGCACCTTCGGCAGGGGAACGGAAGGCTACACCTTC. This gives the protein CASTFGRGTEGYTF.

V gene TRBV27 combines with J gene TRBJ2-7, with 7 nucleotides matching TRBD1. This CDR3 comprises 16 residues. Germline V gives CDR1 MNHEY, CDR2 SMNVEV (reference sequence). V lost 6 bases, J lost 3 bases, and 14 bases stayed unmatched. CDR3 amino acids: CASRKTGDMSIYEQYF. The DNA of the CDR3 is TGTGCCAGCAGAAAAACAGGGGATATGTCTATCTACGAGCAGTACTTC.